The 2 T cell receptor beta chains reported below all come from one sample, sequenced in a study of T cells in Graves' hyperthyroidism and ophthalmopathy. Amplified TCR beta CDR3 regions derived from RNA transcripts. In the first-round RT-PCR of the TCR CDR3, the HTBI primer set was used. TCRdb itself ran the multiplex PCR reads through MiXCR, one entry per CDR3 protein. The sample holds about 360,000 distinct CDR3 sequences; around 14% are singletons and the top ten take about a quarter. The sample was blood. These receptor sequences come from a woman aged 18 to 35 with Graves' hyperthyroidism that later progressed to Graves' ophthalmopathy.

The CDR3 coding sequence is TGTGCCAGCAGTGAAGGGCCTGGCACCGGGGAGCTGTTTTTT. Amino acid sequence: CASSEGPGTGELFF. The chain joins TRBV6-4 to TRBJ2-2; D not resolved. The germline V and J ends were trimmed by 3 bases and 4 bases, with 9 bases remaining between them. From germline, CDR1 is MRHNA and CDR2 SNTAGT. The CDR3 runs 14 residues.

There are many counts of this clonotype. This chain links TRBV7-8 with TRBJ2-7; TRBD1 matches 7 bases. CDR1 is SGHVS and CDR2 is FQNEAQ in the germline V gene. J lost 2 bases, V lost 1 base, and 5 bases had no gene match. This CDR3 has 15 residues. Here the CDR3 reads CASSLEGGSTYEQYF. In DNA form, the CDR3 reads TGTGCCAGCAGCTTAGAAGGGGGCAGTACCTACGAGCAGTACTTC.